This TCR beta chain came from a study of shared clonotypes between healthy human individuals. Study context: Per donor, three plates held CD4 naive cells, three held CD4 memory, two held CD8 naive and one held CD8 memory.

The germline V and J ends were trimmed by 5 bases and 2 bases, with 12 bases remaining between them. The CDR3 contains 15 residues. Germline CDR1 SGHVS, CDR2 FNYEAQ. Every subset had its genomic DNA shared out evenly among several immunoSEQ plates. The authors loaded around 220 ng DNA, about 30,000 T cell genomes, into sorted-subset replicate PCRs. Per the authors' pipeline: Junction-only sequences without quality scores came from ImmunoSEQ, so filtering differed. The assay was immunoSEQ multiplex PCR, and TCRdb's table has in-frame clones only and misses some. From that table come the V and J calls and clone size; the DNA was used to work out D and trimming. The sample carries approximately 2,000,000 clones, just under 95% recorded once. Naivety among CD8 cells was defined by CD45RO negativity and positive CCR7 selection, thereby excluding terminally differentiated effector memory CD45RA+ cells.

The genes are TRBV7-6 and TRBJ1-4; D is perhaps TRBD1 (5 bases). The sequence was obtained from a young man in good health. Some clones in this sample may be carry-over from other donors' samples. Sequencing used naive CD8+ T cells from PBMCs. CDR3 in amino acids: CASSQGLGTNEKLFF. CDR3 nucleotides: TGTGCCAGCAGCCAGGGACTGGGGACTAATGAAAAACTGTTTTTT.